This T cell receptor (beta chain) was sequenced during a study of identifying expanded T cells in peripheral blood (dated by TCRdb to about 2019). Regarding the study in general: Separate aliquots of the same genomic DNA pool were sequenced to produce technical replicates, and four replicates were compared in pairs. Beyond this particular receptor, the publication reports: Across all healthy-donor time intervals, the beta-binomial model significantly lowered both the number of clones called differentially abundant and the false-positive rate. Across all healthy donors, variance in clone template counts between roughly 2-week samples was found to increase significantly with total template count. The authors expected biological variance in healthy repertoires might increase further over much longer intervals such as months to years. The binomial model flagged approximately 1.2 differentially abundant clones between technical replicates, compared with 15 to 17 over approximately two weeks and approximately 18 over four weeks.

Remarks on this clone: Its binding antigen is unknown. Base qualities are missing; no much larger clone stands one base away.

No immune events such as infections were documented for the healthy donors during the collection period. Time-dependent variance in a beta-binomial model of T-cell clone differential abundance was calibrated using healthy-donor blood repertoires as a training cohort. The training cohort comprised about ten healthy donors, 3 female and 7 male. The donors were between roughly 25 and 65 years old, with an average age of roughly 43 years. Obtained from a commercial supplier, whole blood was collected from each healthy donor at three time points set around 14 days apart. For immunosequencing, genomic DNA was extracted from unsorted whole blood. TCRbeta CDR3 regions were profiled by bias-controlled multiplex PCR amplification of genomic DNA with the immunoSEQ Assay. The published analysis was carried out like this. To quantify the absolute abundance of each unique TCRbeta CDR3 region, the sequences were collapsed and filtered. Differential abundance was tested with a binomial (Fisher-equivalent) model and with a beta-binomial model adding time-dependent variance fitted from healthy donors. Clones with fewer than 5 combined templates were removed, and differential abundance was called for clones with a Benjamini-Hochberg FDR below 0.01. Beta-binomial variance was modeled as a function of total template count across the two samples using the form v = (b*log(k)+a)^2. Drawn from immuneACCESS, this table holds only the in-frame rearrangements with V and J called that TCRdb kept. Clones are partly lost; checked studies trace under half to an unresolved V gene and leave the rest unexplained. V, J and clone size reflect that table, while D and trimming were determined from the DNA. This sample holds around 94,000 clones; about nine tenths were observed only once. The ten biggest clones cover 13% to 15% of the sample.

There are 13 amino acids in the CDR3, from cysteine to phenylalanine inclusive. Just CDR3 DNA is preserved here, 39 bases in frame from base 1. The germline ends are 4 bases apart after V is trimmed by 1 base and J by 0 bases. The germline V gene (reference sequence) gives CDR1 as SGHNT and CDR2 as YYREEE. This clonotype originated in a person between 18 and 75 years old in good health. This chain joins TRBV5-4 to TRBJ1-1, with no confidently assigned D gene. The specimen sequenced was blood. DNA sequence: TGTGCCAGCAGCTTGATGTTGAACACTGAAGCTTTCTTT. It encodes CASSLMLNTEAFF. The entire variable domain, with the stretches around the CDR3 drawn from the reference TRBV5-4 and TRBJ1-1 proteins, is ETGVTQSPTHLIKTRGQQVTLRCSSQSGHNTVSWYQQALGQGPQFIFQYYREEENGRGNFPPRFSGLQFPNYSSELNVNALELDDSALYLCASSLMLNTEAFFGQGTRLTVV.